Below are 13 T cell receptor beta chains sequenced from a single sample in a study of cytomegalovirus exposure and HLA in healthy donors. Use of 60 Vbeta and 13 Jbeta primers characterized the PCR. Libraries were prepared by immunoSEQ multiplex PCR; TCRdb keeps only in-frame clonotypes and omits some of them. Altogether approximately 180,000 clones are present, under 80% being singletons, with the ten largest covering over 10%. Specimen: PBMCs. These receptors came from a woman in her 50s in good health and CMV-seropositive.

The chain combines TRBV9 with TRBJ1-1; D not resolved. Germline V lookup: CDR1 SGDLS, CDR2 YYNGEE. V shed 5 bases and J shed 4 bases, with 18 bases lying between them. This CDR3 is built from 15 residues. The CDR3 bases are TGTGCCAGCAGTGATCTGCAGCCGGGAAGCACTGAAGCTTTCTTT. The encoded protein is CASSDLQPGSTEAFF.

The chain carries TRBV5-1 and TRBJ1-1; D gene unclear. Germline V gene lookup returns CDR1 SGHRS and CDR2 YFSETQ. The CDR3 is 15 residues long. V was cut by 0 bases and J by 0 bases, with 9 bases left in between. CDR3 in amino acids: CASSLALQMNTEAFF. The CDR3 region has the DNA TGCGCCAGCAGCTTGGCCTTACAGATGAACACTGAAGCTTTCTTT.

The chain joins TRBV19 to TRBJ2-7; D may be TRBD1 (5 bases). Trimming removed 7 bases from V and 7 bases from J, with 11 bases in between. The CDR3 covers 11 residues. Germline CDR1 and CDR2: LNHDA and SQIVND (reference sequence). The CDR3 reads CASTEGVEQYF. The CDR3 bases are TGTGCCAGTACCGAAGGGGTGGAGCAGTACTTC.

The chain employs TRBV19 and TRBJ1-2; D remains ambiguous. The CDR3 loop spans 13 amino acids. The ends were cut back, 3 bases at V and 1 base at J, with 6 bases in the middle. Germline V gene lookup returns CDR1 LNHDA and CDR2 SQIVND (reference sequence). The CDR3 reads CASSIPGNYGYTF. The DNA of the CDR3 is TGTGCCAGTAGTATCCCGGGTAACTATGGCTACACCTTC.

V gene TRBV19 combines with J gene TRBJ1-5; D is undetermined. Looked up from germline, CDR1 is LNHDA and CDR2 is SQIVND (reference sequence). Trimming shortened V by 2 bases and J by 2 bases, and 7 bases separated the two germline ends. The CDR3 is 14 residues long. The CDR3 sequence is CASSIRRGNQPQHF. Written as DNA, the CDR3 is TGTGCCAGTAGTATAAGACGGGGCAATCAGCCCCAGCATTTT.

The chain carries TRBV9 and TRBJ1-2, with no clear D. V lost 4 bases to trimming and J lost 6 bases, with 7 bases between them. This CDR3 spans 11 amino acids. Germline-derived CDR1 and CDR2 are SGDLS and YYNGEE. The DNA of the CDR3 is TGTGCCAGCAGCCCTCAGGATGGCTACACCTTC. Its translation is CASSPQDGYTF. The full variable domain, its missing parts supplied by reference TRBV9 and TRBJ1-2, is DSGVTQTPKHLITATGQRVTLRCSPRSGDLSVYWYQQSLDQGLQFLIQYYNGEERAKGNILERFSAQQFPDLHSELNLSSLELGDSALYFCASSPQDGYTFGSGTRLTVV.

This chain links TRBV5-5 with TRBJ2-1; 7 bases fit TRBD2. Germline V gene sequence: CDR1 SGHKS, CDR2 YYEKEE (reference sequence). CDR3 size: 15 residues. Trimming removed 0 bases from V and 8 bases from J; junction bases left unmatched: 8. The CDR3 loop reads CASSLGGGSLDEQFF. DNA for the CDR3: TGTGCCAGCAGCTTGGGGGGAGGGAGCTTGGATGAGCAGTTCTTC.

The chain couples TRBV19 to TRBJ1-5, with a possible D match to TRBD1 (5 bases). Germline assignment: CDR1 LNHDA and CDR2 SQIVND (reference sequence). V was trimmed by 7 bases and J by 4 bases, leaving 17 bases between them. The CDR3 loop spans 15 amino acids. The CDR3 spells CASMGRADLNQPQHF. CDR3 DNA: TGTGCCAGTATGGGCAGGGCAGACCTTAATCAGCCCCAGCATTTT.

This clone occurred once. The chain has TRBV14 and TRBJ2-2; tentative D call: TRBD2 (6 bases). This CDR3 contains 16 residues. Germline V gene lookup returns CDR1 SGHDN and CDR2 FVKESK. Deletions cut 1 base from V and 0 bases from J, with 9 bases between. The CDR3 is CASSQGAGPNTGELFF. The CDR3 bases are TGTGCCAGCAGCCAAGGCGCGGGGCCGAACACCGGGGAGCTGTTTTTT.

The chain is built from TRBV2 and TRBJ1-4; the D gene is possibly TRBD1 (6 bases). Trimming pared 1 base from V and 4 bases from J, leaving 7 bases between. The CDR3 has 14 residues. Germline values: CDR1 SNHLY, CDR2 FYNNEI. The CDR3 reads CASSEGRGNEKLFF. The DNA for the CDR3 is TGTGCCAGCAGTGAAGGCAGGGGTAATGAAAAACTGTTTTTT.

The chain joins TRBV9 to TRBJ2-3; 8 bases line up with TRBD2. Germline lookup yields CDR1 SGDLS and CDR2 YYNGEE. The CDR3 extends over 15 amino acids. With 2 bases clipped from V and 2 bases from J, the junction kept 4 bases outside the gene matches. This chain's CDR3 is CASSVRGGVTDTQYF. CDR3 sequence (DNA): TGTGCCAGCAGCGTCCGGGGGGGCGTCACAGATACGCAGTATTTT.

CDR3 protein: CASTASGGTHQETQYF. CDR3 nucleotide sequence: TGTGCCAGCACGGCTAGCGGGGGGACTCACCAAGAGACCCAGTACTTC. The rearrangement links TRBV5-4 to TRBJ2-5; 11 bases match TRBD2. The CDR3 runs to 16 residues. Trimming took 6 bases from V and 0 from J; bases not matched to a gene: 7. From germline, CDR1 is SGHNT and CDR2 YYREEE (reference sequence).

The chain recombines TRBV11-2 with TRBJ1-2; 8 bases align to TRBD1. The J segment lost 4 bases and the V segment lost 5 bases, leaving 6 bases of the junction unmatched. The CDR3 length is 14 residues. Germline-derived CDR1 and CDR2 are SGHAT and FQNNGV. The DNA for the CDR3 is TGTGCCAGCAGCGAGGACAGGGTCAGCTATGGCTACACCTTC. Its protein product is CASSEDRVSYGYTF.